Sequencing of this TCR beta chain was carried out in a study of T-cell reconstitution after alpha-beta-depleted transplantation in children. The CDR3 is 17 amino acids. V was pared by 0 bases and J by 4 bases, with 18 bases between. In germline, CDR1 is LNHNV, CDR2 YYDKDF (reference sequence). This clonotype showed up just a few times. Library preparation (for TCRbeta) was performed with unique molecular identifiers. TCRdb recomputed calls from the PCR reads with MiXCR, one row per CDR3 protein. The sample yields some 280,000 distinct CDR3 sequences, approximately 9.6% seen once. The TCR comes from a human donor who donated a stem cell graft to a child with SCID. The material was PBMCs from the stem cell graft donor, obtained from the stem cell graft. The rearrangement uses TRBV15 and TRBJ1-2; D unclear. The CDR3 protein is CATSRDFSTMALYGYTF. CDR3 nucleotides: TGTGCCACCAGCAGAGATTTTTCCACTATGGCCCTCTATGGCTACACCTTC.